One sample yielded the 25 T cell receptor beta chains listed below, sequenced in a study of T cell clonotyping in hematopoietic cell transplantation. The repertoire was sequenced with immunoSEQ multiplex PCR; TCRdb's copy has only in-frame clones and lacks some. The sample has more than 9,000 clones; about 47% are singletons. The sequencing used peripheral blood mononuclear cells, collected 100 days after allogeneic stem cell transplant. The receptors here all came from a female patient aged 50 to 60 who had an allogeneic stem cell transplant from an unrelated donor, so the T cells may come from the graft donor. Some clones in this sample may be carry-over from other donors' samples.

This chain links TRBV6-6 with TRBJ2-7; perhaps TRBD1 as D (6 bases). The germline V gene has CDR1 MNHNY and CDR2 SVGAGI (reference sequence). This CDR3 has 16 residues. Between the trimmed V and J ends, which lost 0 bases and 2 bases, there was a span of 14 bases. The CDR3 coding sequence is TGTGCCAGCAGTTACTCAGGACAGAAACCGACCTACGAGCAGTACTTC. Amino acids: CASSYSGQKPTYEQYF.

A few counts support this clone. V gene TRBV6-5 combines with J gene TRBJ2-7; perhaps TRBD1 as D (6 bases). The V gene's germline CDR1 is MNHEY and CDR2 SVGAGI. The V end was cut by 6 bases, the J end by 7 bases, with 19 bases between. This CDR3 region has 14 residues. The CDR3 DNA reads as TGTGCCAGCAGCCAAACAGGGCCCACGGGGGAGCAGTACTTC. It is translated as CASSQTGPTGEQYF.

This chain uses TRBV6-5 with TRBJ1-1; maybe TRBD1 (5 bases). CDR3 length equals 16 residues. Trimming took off 2 bases at V and 0 bases at J, with 13 bases between the two ends. Germline CDR1 and CDR2: MNHEY and SVGAGI. CDR3 amino acids: CASSYSSGYVNTEAFF. CDR3 in DNA: TGTGCCAGCAGTTACAGCTCAGGGTATGTGAACACTGAAGCTTTCTTT.

This clone came up a few times. The rearrangement joins TRBV28 to TRBJ2-7; the match to TRBD2 covers 7 bases. The length of the CDR3 is 14 residues. Germline V CDR1 and CDR2: MDHEN, SYDVKM. Losses at the gene ends were 6 bases for V and 0 bases for J; bases not matched to a gene: 5. CDR3 sequence: CASSFSGTSYEQYF. CDR3 sequence (DNA): TGTGCCAGCAGCTTCAGCGGGACCTCCTACGAGCAGTACTTC. Variable domain in full (rest from reference TRBV28 and TRBJ2-7): DVKVTQSSRYLVKRTGEKVFLECVQDMDHENMFWYRQDPGLGLRLIYFSYDVKMKEKGDIPEGYSVSREKKERFSLILESASTNQTSMYLCASSFSGTSYEQYFGPGTRLTVT.

This clone was recorded a few times. The rearrangement links TRBV6-5 to TRBJ1-2; D unclear. Trimming took off 2 bases at V and 2 bases at J, with 6 bases between the two ends. CDR1 MNHEY and CDR2 SVGAGI come from the germline V gene. There are 13 residues in the CDR3. The CDR3: CASSYDANYGYTF. The CDR3 nucleotides read TGTGCCAGCAGTTACGACGCCAACTATGGCTACACCTTC.

The chain uses TRBV27 and TRBJ1-4; 9 nucleotides match TRBD1. This CDR3 comprises 14 residues. Germline CDR1 MNHEY, CDR2 SMNVEV (reference sequence). Trimming at V came to 6 bases and at J to 7 bases, leaving 6 bases not matched to a gene. The CDR3 is CASSRDRDSEKLFF. DNA for the CDR3: TGTGCCAGCAGCCGGGACAGGGACTCTGAAAAACTGTTTTTT.

This clone was observed a handful of times. The chain couples TRBV7-9 to TRBJ2-7; D not resolved. Deletions cut 5 bases from V and 3 bases from J, with 8 bases between. This CDR3 is 12 amino acids long. Looked up from germline, CDR1 is SEHNR and CDR2 is FQNEAQ (reference sequence). The CDR3 protein is CASSPTHYEQYF. The DNA for the CDR3 is TGTGCCAGCAGCCCGACCCACTACGAGCAGTACTTC.

The table lists this clone with a few counts. The chain carries TRBV7-2 and TRBJ1-2; D is uncertain. The CDR3 contains 13 residues. Trimming took off 4 bases at V and 6 bases at J, with 12 bases between the two ends. Germline CDR1 and CDR2: SGHTA and FQGNSA. The CDR3 protein is CASSSHGQHGYTF. The CDR3 DNA follows: TGTGCCAGCAGCTCCCATGGGCAGCATGGCTACACCTTC.

There are a few counts of this clone. Distinct nucleotide sequences in the sample also encode this CDR3. V is TRBV30 and J is TRBJ2-7; D gene uncertain. The germline gives CDR1 GTSNPN, CDR2 SVGIG (reference sequence). Trimming took off 1 base at V and 4 bases at J, with 5 bases between the two ends. CDR3 length: 11 residues. CDR3 amino acids: CAWSGQYEQYF. CDR3 coding DNA: TGTGCCTGGAGTGGTCAATACGAGCAGTACTTC.

This chain links TRBV4-1 with TRBJ1-3; D is ambiguous. Germline lookup yields CDR1 MGHRA and CDR2 YSYEKL. CDR3 length: 13 residues. V was pared by 4 bases and J by 4 bases, with 8 bases between. The CDR3 here is CASSPYSGNTIYF. The CDR3 nucleotides are TGCGCCAGCAGCCCCTATTCGGGAAACACCATATATTTT.

About this clone: The identical CDR3 is also encoded by other nucleotide sequences in the sample. The rearrangement uses TRBV30 and TRBJ1-1; D perhaps matches TRBD1 (5 bases). The V gene's germline CDR1 is GTSNPN and CDR2 SVGIG (reference sequence). Trimming removed 2 bases from V and 0 bases from J, with 7 bases in between. The CDR3 extends over 13 amino acids. The CDR3 DNA follows: TGTGCCTGGAGTTCAGGGATGAACACTGAAGCTTTCTTT. Translation gives CAWSSGMNTEAFF.

This clone has only a few counts. The chain has TRBV30 and TRBJ1-2, with D unclear. V was trimmed by 4 bases and J by 7 bases, leaving 7 bases between them. The CDR3 contains 10 residues. CDR1 and CDR2 (germline): GTSNPN, SVGIG (reference sequence). CDR3 protein: CAWKVGGYTF. The CDR3 nucleotides read TGTGCCTGGAAAGTCGGTGGCTACACCTTC.

This clone was seen a few times. V usage is TRBV5-6 and J usage is TRBJ2-7; TRBD1 is a possible D gene (6 bases). Germline V lookup: CDR1 SGHDT, CDR2 YYEEEE. Trimming stripped 3 bases from V and 3 bases from J, with 13 bases between. The CDR3 has 14 residues. DNA for the CDR3: TGTGCCAGCAGCTGGGACACAGGGAACTACGAGCAGTACTTC. It specifies CASSWDTGNYEQYF. Complete variable domain (other parts from reference TRBV5-6 and TRBJ2-7): DAGVTQSPTHLIKTRGQQVTLRCSPKSGHDTVSWYQQALGQGPQFIFQYYEEEERQRGNFPDRFSGHQFPNYSSELNVNALLLGDSALYLCASSWDTGNYEQYFGPGTRLTVT.

This clone was picked up one time. The CDR3 sequence: CASGWGGNTEAFF. CDR3 DNA sequence: TGCGCCAGCGGATGGGGTGGGAACACTGAAGCTTTCTTT. J is TRBJ1-1 and V is TRBV4-1; D remains unclear. This CDR3 has 13 amino acids. Trimming removed 8 bases at V and 1 base at J, with 11 bases between. CDR1 MGHRA and CDR2 YSYEKL come from the germline V gene.

The V and J genes are TRBV30 and TRBJ2-3, with a tentative D call TRBD1 (5 bases). The CDR3 loop spans 13 amino acids. CDR1 GTSNPN and CDR2 SVGIG come from the germline V gene (reference sequence). V shed 0 bases and J shed 3 bases, with 7 bases lying between them. CDR3 nucleotides: TGTGCCTGGAGTGTACAGGCGACAGATACGCAGTATTTT. Translated: CAWSVQATDTQYF.

This sequence joins TRBV7-2 and TRBJ2-5; no definite D call. V shed 5 bases and J shed 5 bases, with 6 bases lying between them. The CDR3 covers 11 residues. CDR1 is SGHTA, CDR2 FQGNSA, per germline. CDR3 sequence (DNA): TGTGCCAGCAGCATCAAGGAGACCCAGTACTTC. The encoded protein is CASSIKETQYF.

The genes are TRBV27 and TRBJ2-7; TRBD2 agrees at 11 bases. The CDR3 totals 14 residues. V trimming: 5 bases; J trimming: 2 bases; junction bases outside the gene matches: 2. The germline V gene encodes CDR1 MNHEY and CDR2 SMNVEV (reference sequence). The CDR3 sequence is CASSPSGGPYEQYF. The CDR3 region has the DNA TGTGCCAGCAGTCCTAGCGGGGGGCCCTACGAGCAGTACTTC.

This chain uses TRBV29-1 with TRBJ1-5; D is unresolved. CDR1 is SQVTM and CDR2 is ANQGSEA in the germline V gene. V lost 7 bases and J 4 bases, leaving 14 bases between the germline ends. This CDR3 is 13 amino acids long. The CDR3 loop is CSALGGQNQPQHF. The CDR3 DNA reads TGCAGCGCCCTGGGAGGCCAGAATCAGCCCCAGCATTTT. Complete variable domain (other parts from reference TRBV29-1 and TRBJ1-5): SAVISQKPSRDICQRGTSLTIQCQVDSQVTMMFWYRQQPGQSLTLIATANQGSEATYESGFVIDKFPISRPNLTFSTLTVSNMSPEDSSIYLCSALGGQNQPQHFGDGTRLSIL.

This rearrangement joins TRBV30 to TRBJ2-3; 10 bases are shared with TRBD1. V lost 1 base, J lost 4 bases, and 5 bases stayed unmatched. Germline CDR1 reads GTSNPN; CDR2 reads SVGIG (reference sequence). This CDR3 comprises 15 residues. The CDR3 DNA reads TGTGCCTGGAGTGAAGTGGGGACAGGGGCAGATACGCAGTATTTT. Its translation: CAWSEVGTGADTQYF.

The table lists this clone with a few counts. The genes are TRBV25-1 and TRBJ2-3; D is undetermined. The germline CDR1 and CDR2 sequences are MGHDK and SYGVNS. CDR3 length: 10 amino acids. With 6 bases removed from V and 5 bases from J, the gap between germline ends came to 3 bases. The CDR3 DNA is TGTGCCAGCAGGGGAGATACGCAGTATTTT. Amino acids: CASRGDTQYF.

This clone was observed a handful of times. The CDR3 reads CASSLRGANGELFF. As DNA, the CDR3 is TGTGCCAGCAGCTTACGGGGGGCGAACGGGGAGCTGTTTTTT. The V gene is TRBV11-3, the J gene TRBJ2-2; tentative D call: TRBD2 (7 bases). CDR3 length: 14 amino acids. The germline gives CDR1 SGHNT, CDR2 YENEEA. V was clipped by 2 bases and J by 7 bases, with 11 bases between them.

This clone was counted only a few times. The chain couples TRBV7-2 to TRBJ2-5; unclear D gene. Trimming pared 1 base from V and 4 bases from J, leaving 7 bases between. This CDR3 has 13 amino acids. Germline assignment: CDR1 SGHTA and CDR2 FQGNSA. The CDR3 region is CASSLGRPETQYF. The DNA for the CDR3 is TGTGCCAGCAGCTTAGGCAGACCAGAGACCCAGTACTTC.

This clone was observed a few times. The chain carries TRBV28 and TRBJ1-2; D uncertain. The CDR3 is 13 amino acids. CDR1 MDHEN and CDR2 SYDVKM come from the germline V gene. V was shortened by 8 bases and J by 5 bases, with 15 bases between the two germline ends. The CDR3 is CASSTPGLYGYTF. The CDR3 region has the DNA TGTGCCAGCTCGACCCCGGGCCTGTATGGCTACACCTTC.

The gene calls are TRBV7-2 and TRBJ1-5; 8 bases are a match to TRBD1. CDR3 length: 15 amino acids. Germline V CDR1 and CDR2: SGHTA, FQGNSA. J was trimmed by 7 bases and V by 3 bases; bases with no gene match: 8. In DNA, the CDR3 is TGTGCCAGCAGCTTGTCAGGACAGGGTCGGCAGCCCCAGCATTTT. This encodes CASSLSGQGRQPQHF.

This clone showed up just once. The chain has TRBV28 and TRBJ1-4; D call uncertain. The CDR3 extends over 13 amino acids. Germline CDR1 and CDR2: MDHEN and SYDVKM. Trimming pared 5 bases from V and 4 bases from J, leaving 8 bases between. The CDR3 loop reads CASSIQLNEKLFF. The DNA of the CDR3 is TGTGCCAGCAGTATACAGCTTAATGAAAAACTGTTTTTT.